The 9 T cell receptor beta chains below all came from one sample that was sequenced in a study of T cell changes during pregnancy in multiple sclerosis. Profiling relied on immunoSEQ multiplex PCR, and the TCRdb table lists in-frame clones only, not all of them. Of around 31,000 clones in the sample, around 90% were seen once. The material was CD4+ T cells from peripheral blood mononuclear cells, obtained in the first trimester of pregnancy. The receptors stem from a female donor with multiple sclerosis, enrolled in a pregnancy study.

The chain uses TRBV5-6 and TRBJ2-1, with 9 bases that match TRBD2. This CDR3 comprises 15 residues. Losses at the gene ends were 2 bases for V and 9 bases for J; bases not matched to a gene: 9. Germline CDR1 SGHDT, CDR2 YYEEEE. CDR3 in amino acids: CASSFPSGGPGEQFF. In DNA, the CDR3 is TGTGCCAGCAGCTTCCCCAGCGGGGGGCCTGGTGAGCAGTTCTTC.

The V call is TRBV5-1, the J call TRBJ2-3; TRBD1 agrees at 8 bases. Germline-derived CDR1 and CDR2 are SGHRS and YFSETQ. The CDR3 extends over 14 amino acids. With V trimmed by 3 bases and J by 3 bases, 3 bases remained unmatched. CDR3 in DNA: TGCGCCAGCAGCTCAGGGGGCGGGACAGATACGCAGTATTTT. Amino acids: CASSSGGGTDTQYF. The full variable domain, its missing parts supplied by reference TRBV5-1 and TRBJ2-3, is KAGVTQTPRYLIKTRGQQVTLSCSPISGHRSVSWYQQTPGQGLQFLFEYFSETQRNKGNFPGRFSGRQFSNSRSEMNVSTLELGDSALYLCASSSGGGTDTQYFGPGTRLTVL.

V is TRBV9 and J is TRBJ2-3; unclear D gene. Germline loops: CDR1 SGDLS, CDR2 YYNGEE. The V end lost 3 bases, the J end lost 3 bases, and 5 bases lay between the germline ends. The length of the CDR3 is 12 residues. This chain's CDR3 is CASSGDTDTQYF. CDR3 in DNA: TGTGCCAGCAGCGGCGATACAGATACGCAGTATTTT.

The rearrangement links TRBV7-2 to TRBJ2-2, with a possible D match to TRBD1 (6 bases). V was pared by 5 bases and J by 2 bases, with 18 bases between. This CDR3 contains 17 residues. The germline CDR1 and CDR2 sequences are SGHTA and FQGNSA. The CDR3 DNA reads as TGTGCCAGCAGCCCGACGTTATGGACAGTTAACACCGGGGAGCTGTTTTTT. As protein: CASSPTLWTVNTGELFF.

This chain links TRBV11-2 with TRBJ1-5; tentatively, D is TRBD1 (5 bases). The CDR3 has 13 amino acids. The germline CDR1 and CDR2 sequences are SGHAT and FQNNGV. V lost 1 base and J 9 bases, leaving 10 bases between the germline ends. CDR3 loop: CASSLGEGWPQHF. CDR3 nucleotides: TGTGCCAGCAGCTTAGGGGAGGGGTGGCCCCAGCATTTT.

The chain couples TRBV5-5 to TRBJ2-1; 10 bases line up with TRBD2. V lost 2 bases, J lost 7 bases, and 3 bases stayed unmatched. CDR1 is SGHKS, CDR2 YYEKEE, per germline (reference sequence). This CDR3 spans 14 amino acids. CDR3 DNA sequence: TGTGCCAGCAGCTTAAGCGGGGGGGCGAATGAGCAGTTCTTC. Its translation: CASSLSGGANEQFF. The whole variable domain, remainder taken from reference TRBV5-5 and TRBJ2-1, is DAGVTQSPTHLIKTRGQQVTLRCSPISGHKSVSWYQQVLGQGPQFIFQYYEKEERGRGNFPDRFSARQFPNYSSELNVNALLLGDSALYLCASSLSGGANEQFFGPGTRLTVL.

The CDR3 loop is CASSWQGGTWTEAFF. The DNA of the CDR3 is TGTGCCAGCAGCTGGCAAGGGGGTACGTGGACTGAAGCTTTCTTT. This rearrangement joins TRBV7-2 to TRBJ1-1, with D possibly being TRBD1 (6 bases). From germline, CDR1 is SGHTA and CDR2 FQGNSA. The CDR3 runs 15 residues. The V end lost 4 bases, the J end lost 5 bases, and 17 bases lay between the germline ends.

V gene TRBV10-3 combines with J gene TRBJ1-5, with D perhaps matching TRBD1 (5 bases). The CDR3 extends over 14 amino acids. Looked up from germline, CDR1 is ENHRY and CDR2 is SYGVKD. With 3 bases removed from V and 4 bases from J, the gap between germline ends came to 10 bases. The CDR3 region has the DNA TGTGCCATCAGTGAATCCGCAGGGAATCAGCCCCAGCATTTT. Encoded protein: CAISESAGNQPQHF.

J is TRBJ2-1 and V is TRBV5-1, with 7 bases identical to TRBD1. CDR1 is SGHRS, CDR2 YFSETQ, per germline. The CDR3 has 15 residues. V shed 4 bases, J shed 0 bases, and the junction held 4 bases outside the gene matches. CDR3 in amino acids: CASSLQGSSYNEQFF. As DNA, the CDR3 is TGCGCCAGCAGCCTACAGGGGAGCTCCTACAATGAGCAGTTCTTC.